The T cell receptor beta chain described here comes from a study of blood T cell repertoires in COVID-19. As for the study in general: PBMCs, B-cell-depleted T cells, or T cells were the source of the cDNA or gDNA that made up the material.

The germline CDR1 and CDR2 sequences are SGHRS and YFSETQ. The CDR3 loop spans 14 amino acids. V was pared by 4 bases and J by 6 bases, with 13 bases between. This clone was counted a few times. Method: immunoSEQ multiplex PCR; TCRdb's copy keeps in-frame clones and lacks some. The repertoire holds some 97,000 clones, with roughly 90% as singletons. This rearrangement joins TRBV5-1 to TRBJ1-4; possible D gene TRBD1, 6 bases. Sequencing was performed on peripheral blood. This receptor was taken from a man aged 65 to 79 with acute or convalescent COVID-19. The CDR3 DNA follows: TGCGCCAGCAGCCAGGCCGGGGGGCATGAAAAACTGTTTTTT. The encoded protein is CASSQAGGHEKLFF. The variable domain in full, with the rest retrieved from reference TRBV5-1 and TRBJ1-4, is KAGVTQTPRYLIKTRGQQVTLSCSPISGHRSVSWYQQTPGQGLQFLFEYFSETQRNKGNFPGRFSGRQFSNSRSEMNVSTLELGDSALYLCASSQAGGHEKLFFGSGTQLSVL.